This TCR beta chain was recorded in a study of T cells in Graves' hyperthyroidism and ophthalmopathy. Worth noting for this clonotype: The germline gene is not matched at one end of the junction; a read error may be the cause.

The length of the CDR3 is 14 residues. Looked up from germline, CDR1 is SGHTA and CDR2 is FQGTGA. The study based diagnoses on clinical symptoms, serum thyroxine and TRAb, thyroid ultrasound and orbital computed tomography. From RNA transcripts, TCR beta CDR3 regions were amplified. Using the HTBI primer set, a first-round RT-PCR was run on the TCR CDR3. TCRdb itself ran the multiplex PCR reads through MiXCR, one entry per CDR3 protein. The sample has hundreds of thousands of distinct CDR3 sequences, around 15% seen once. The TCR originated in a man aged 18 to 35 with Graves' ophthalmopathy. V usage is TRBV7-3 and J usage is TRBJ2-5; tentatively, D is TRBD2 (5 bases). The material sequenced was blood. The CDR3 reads CASTPEGRRETQYF. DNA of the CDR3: TGCGCCAGCACTCCAGAGGGCAGGAGGGAGACCCAGTACTTC. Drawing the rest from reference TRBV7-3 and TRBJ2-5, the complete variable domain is GAGVSQTPSNKVTEKGKYVELRCDPISGHTALYWYRQSLGQGPEFLIYFQGTGAADDSGLPNDRFFAVRPEGSVSTLKIQRTERGDSAVYLCASTPEGRRETQYFGPGTRLLVL.